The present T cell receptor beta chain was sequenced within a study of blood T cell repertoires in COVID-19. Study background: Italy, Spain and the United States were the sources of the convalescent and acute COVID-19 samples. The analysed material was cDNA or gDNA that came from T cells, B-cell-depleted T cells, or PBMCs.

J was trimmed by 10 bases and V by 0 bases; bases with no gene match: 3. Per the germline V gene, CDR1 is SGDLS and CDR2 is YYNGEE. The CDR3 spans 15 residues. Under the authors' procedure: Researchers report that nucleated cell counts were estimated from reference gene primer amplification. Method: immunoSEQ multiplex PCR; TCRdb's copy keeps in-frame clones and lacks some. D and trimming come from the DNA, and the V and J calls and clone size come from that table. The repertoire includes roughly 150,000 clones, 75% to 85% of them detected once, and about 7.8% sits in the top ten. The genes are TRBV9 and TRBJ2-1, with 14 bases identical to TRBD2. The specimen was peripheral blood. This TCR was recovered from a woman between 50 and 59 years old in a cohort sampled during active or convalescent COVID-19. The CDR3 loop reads CASSVVGLAGDEQFF. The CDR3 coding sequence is TGTGCCAGCAGCGTAGTGGGACTAGCGGGGGACGAGCAGTTCTTC.